This T cell receptor (beta chain) was obtained from a study of cytomegalovirus exposure and HLA in healthy donors. The study, taken as a whole, reports: In a later analysis, the majority of CMV-associated beta chains seemingly showed HLA restriction.

It was with 60 Vbeta and 13 Jbeta primers that the PCR ran. Sequencing was performed with immunoSEQ multiplex PCR; in TCRdb, only in-frame clones are kept and a portion is missing. The sample holds approximately 85,000 clones, roughly 78% seen once. The CDR3 sequence is 18 residues long. Trimming took 5 bases from V and 7 from J; bases not matched to a gene: 17. Germline V gene data show CDR1 as SGHTA and CDR2 as FQGNSA. On this clone itself: No antigen is known for it.

The V and J genes are TRBV7-2 and TRBJ1-4; TRBD1 aligns across 9 bases. The sequence was obtained from a man aged 25 to 40 in good health and CMV-seronegative. The sample taken for sequencing was PBMCs. CDR3 residues: CASSRTFSYRDRAEKLFF. DNA for the CDR3: TGTGCCAGCAGCCGAACTTTTTCCTACCGGGACAGGGCTGAAAAACTGTTTTTT.